This T cell receptor beta chain was sequenced for a study of blood T cell repertoires in COVID-19. The overall study: COVID-19 samples from acute and convalescent phases originated in the United States, Italy and Spain. PBMCs, B-cell-depleted T cells, or T cells were the source of the cDNA or gDNA that made up the material.

The V segment lost 3 bases and the J segment 0 bases; nucleotides outside the gene matches: 11. Germline assignment: CDR1 LNHDA and CDR2 SQIVND (reference sequence). The CDR3 consists of 18 residues. In the authors' methods: Amplification from reference gene primers served as the basis for estimated nucleated cell counts. Only in-frame clones appear in the TCRdb table, and some are missing; sequencing was by immunoSEQ multiplex PCR. Clonal size and the V and J genes are those of that table, whereas D and trimming came from the DNA. The sample has some 120,000 clones; less than 90% are singletons. Sequenced: peripheral blood. J is TRBJ1-5 and V is TRBV19; TRBD1 aligns across 7 bases. The receptor was derived from a woman at least 80 years old with acute or convalescent COVID-19. The CDR3 spells CASSIGSSGQHSNQPQHF. The CDR3 region has the DNA TGTGCCAGTAGTATCGGGAGCTCGGGACAGCATAGCAATCAGCCCCAGCATTTT.